These 21 T cell receptor beta chains were sequenced from one sample in a study of T cells after yellow fever vaccination. TCRdb called the 5' RACE reads again in MiXCR, with one record for every CDR3 protein. The repertoire holds some 290,000 distinct CDR3 sequences, around a tenth seen once, with about 3% in the top ten. The sequenced sample was CD4+ T cells sorted from PBMCs, obtained 45 days after the yellow fever booster vaccination. The source is a man aged 18 to 35 who received the YFV17D yellow fever vaccine.

This clonotype has a handful of counts. The chain joins TRBV9 to TRBJ1-5; D possibly corresponds to TRBD1 (5 bases). Trimming shortened V by 3 bases and J by 1 base, and 17 bases separated the two germline ends. In germline, CDR1 is SGDLS, CDR2 YYNGEE. CDR3 length: 17 amino acids. CDR3 sequence: CASSAGGGPNSNQPQHF. For the CDR3, the DNA is TGTGCCAGCAGCGCGGGGGGAGGGCCTAACAGCAATCAGCCCCAGCATTTT.

CDR3 in DNA: TGTGCCAGCAGTCTCCTCGGACAGGGGGCTGAAGCTTTCTTT. Protein: CASSLLGQGAEAFF. The rearrangement uses TRBV27 and TRBJ1-1; 10 positions match TRBD1. Trimming cost V 5 bases and J 6 bases; bases outside gene matches: 6. The CDR3 contains 14 residues. The germline gives CDR1 MNHEY, CDR2 SMNVEV (reference sequence).

This clonotype was counted many times. The rearrangement joins TRBV6-5 to TRBJ2-3; D may be TRBD2 (5 bases). Germline CDR1 reads MNHEY; CDR2 reads SVGAGI. V lost 0 bases to trimming and J lost 4 bases, with 11 bases between them. This CDR3 has 15 amino acids. The CDR3 sequence: CASSYSTGIPDTQYF. In nucleotides, the CDR3 is TGTGCCAGCAGTTACTCAACGGGGATCCCAGATACGCAGTATTTT.

The rearrangement uses TRBV6-6 and TRBJ1-5; D is possibly TRBD1 (5 bases). The V and J ends lost 2 bases and 12 bases respectively, with 14 bases between them. This CDR3 contains 13 residues. CDR1 MNHNY and CDR2 SVGAGI come from the germline V gene (reference sequence). This CDR3 reads CASSYGLGDGQHF. In DNA, the CDR3 is TGTGCCAGCAGTTACGGGTTGGGGGACGGCCAGCATTTT.

This clonotype was picked up a small number of times. The chain couples TRBV12-3 or TRBV12-4 to TRBJ1-5; TRBD1 might be the D (6 bases). Trimming took 9 bases from V and 7 from J, leaving 13 bases between them. The CDR3 length is 12 residues. The CDR3 protein is CARGRGEQPQHF. Written as DNA, the CDR3 is TGTGCCAGAGGGAGGGGGGAACAGCCCCAGCATTTT.

This clonotype has a count of ten or more. The genes are TRBV11-2 and TRBJ2-2; D gene ambiguous. The CDR3 length is 13 residues. V lost 0 bases to trimming and J lost 6 bases, with 5 bases between them. Germline assignment: CDR1 SGHAT and CDR2 FQNNGV. The chain's CDR3 is CASSLEGPGELFF. CDR3 bases: TGTGCCAGCAGCTTAGAAGGGCCCGGGGAGCTGTTTTTT.

In its sample, this clonotype was seen a few times. J is TRBJ2-5 and V is TRBV4-3, with D perhaps TRBD1 (5 bases). The CDR3 contains 15 residues. V lost 1 base, J lost 4 bases, and 13 bases lay in between. Germline loops: CDR1 LGHNA, CDR2 YSLEER. The CDR3 region has the DNA TGCGCCAGCAGCCAAGTTATCCAGGGTGGAGAGACCCAGTACTTC. This sequence encodes CASSQVIQGGETQYF.

This clonotype occurred a few times. The chain uses TRBV7-2 and TRBJ2-3; no definite D call. Germline CDR1 is SGHTA and CDR2 is FQGNSA. The CDR3 has 16 amino acids. Trimming removed 5 bases at V and 6 bases at J, with 21 bases between. In nucleotides, the CDR3 is TGTGCCAGCAGCCTTACCTCAGACTTGGGTGCGGATACGCAGTATTTT. Amino acid sequence: CASSLTSDLGADTQYF.

This clonotype was counted a few times. The rearrangement links TRBV6-2 or TRBV6-3 to TRBJ1-1; possible D gene TRBD1, 5 bases. CDR3 size: 17 residues. Trimming stripped 5 bases from V and 5 bases from J, with 24 bases between. Germline loops: CDR1 MNHEY, CDR2 SVGEGT. The CDR3 is CASSTVLPGPRGTEAFF. The CDR3 bases are TGTGCCAGCAGTACCGTCTTACCGGGACCCCGGGGGACTGAAGCTTTCTTT.

This clonotype occurred many times. The chain links TRBV28 to TRBJ2-1; weak D call: TRBD1 (6 bases). The CDR3 is 15 residues long. Trimming cost V 3 bases and J 0 bases, with 9 bases left between them. CDR1 and CDR2 (germline): MDHEN, SYDVKM. In nucleotides, the CDR3 is TGTGCCAGCAGTTTCGACAGGTCCTCCTACAATGAGCAGTTCTTC. It yields the protein CASSFDRSSYNEQFF. Full variable domain (remainder filled in from reference TRBV28 and TRBJ2-1): DVKVTQSSRYLVKRTGEKVFLECVQDMDHENMFWYRQDPGLGLRLIYFSYDVKMKEKGDIPEGYSVSREKKERFSLILESASTNQTSMYLCASSFDRSSYNEQFFGPGTRLTVL.

This chain joins TRBV14 and TRBJ2-7; a weak D match, TRBD1 (5 bases). Germline CDR1 SGHDN, CDR2 FVKESK. The V gene lost 1 base and the J gene lost 5 bases, with 12 bases spanning the gap. This CDR3 has 14 residues. Here the CDR3 DNA reads TGTGCCAGCAGCCAAGTGTGGCCAGGGCACGAGCAGTACTTC. This codes for CASSQVWPGHEQYF. Drawing the rest from reference TRBV14 and TRBJ2-7, the complete variable domain is EAGVTQFPSHSVIEKGQTVTLRCDPISGHDNLYWYRRVMGKEIKFLLHFVKESKQDESGMPNNRFLAERTGGTYSTLKVQPAELEDSGVYFCASSQVWPGHEQYFGPGTRLTVT.

This sequence joins TRBV5-1 and TRBJ2-3; 10 positions agree with TRBD2. CDR3 length: 16 residues. Germline CDR1 is SGHRS and CDR2 is YFSETQ. J gave up 1 base and V 1 base, and 3 bases lay outside the gene matches. The CDR3 sequence: CASSLRTSGGTDTQYF. The CDR3 DNA reads as TGCGCCAGCAGCTTGCGAACTAGCGGGGGCACAGATACGCAGTATTTT.

The J gene is TRBJ2-5, the V gene TRBV20-1; D gene uncertain. V was trimmed by 2 bases and J by 3 bases, leaving 10 bases between them. Germline V gene lookup returns CDR1 DFQATT and CDR2 SNEGSKA (reference sequence). The CDR3 is 13 residues long. The CDR3 DNA is TGCAGTGCTAGACGCGGACGAAAAGAGACCCAGTACTTC. Translating it yields CSARRGRKETQYF.

This clonotype has just a few counts. The chain joins TRBV5-1 to TRBJ2-2; 8 nucleotides line up with TRBD2. There are 15 residues in the CDR3. From germline, CDR1 is SGHRS and CDR2 YFSETQ. The junction had 6 bases not matched to a gene; V was cut back by 4 bases and J by 4 bases. The CDR3 nucleotides read TGCGCCAGCAGCCAGTCGGGGGGGATCACCGGGGAGCTGTTTTTT. Amino acids: CASSQSGGITGELFF.

CDR3 residues: CAISESERSGANVLTF. The CDR3 DNA reads as TGTGCCATCAGTGAGTCGGAACGCTCTGGGGCCAACGTCCTGACTTTC. This rearrangement joins TRBV10-3 to TRBJ2-6; no clear D gene. The V gene's germline CDR1 is ENHRY and CDR2 SYGVKD. V was pared by 0 bases and J by 0 bases, with 6 bases between. The CDR3 is 16 amino acids.

The gene calls are TRBV5-6 and TRBJ2-3; D is perhaps TRBD2 (6 bases). Germline V gene sequence: CDR1 SGHDT, CDR2 YYEEEE. V gave up 1 base and J gave up 3 bases, with 18 bases separating them. This CDR3 is 17 amino acids long. The CDR3 is CASSLLGSASETDTQYF. The CDR3 DNA follows: TGTGCCAGCAGCTTGCTCGGCTCTGCTAGCGAAACAGATACGCAGTATTTT.

This clonotype was seen more than once but under ten times. This chain connects TRBV12-3 or TRBV12-4 to TRBJ1-1; perhaps TRBD1 as D (6 bases). CDR3 size: 14 residues. V was shortened by 5 bases and J by 0 bases, with 10 bases between the two germline ends. CDR3 DNA: TGTGCCAGCAGTCGGGACATAGTGAACACTGAAGCTTTCTTT. This translates into CASSRDIVNTEAFF.

In this sample, this clonotype turned up many times. The rearrangement uses TRBV18 and TRBJ2-6; TRBD1 agrees at 9 bases. Germline CDR1 KGHSH, CDR2 LQKENI. Germline trimming cut 2 bases from V and 1 base from J; bases unmatched to any gene: 3. The CDR3 extends over 17 amino acids. CDR3 loop: CASSPRDRVSGANVLTF. The DNA for the CDR3 is TGTGCCAGCTCACCAAGGGACAGGGTTTCTGGGGCCAACGTCCTGACTTTC.

The CDR3 DNA reads as TGTGCCAGCAGCTTAGTTTTCCAAGAGACCCAGTACTTC. Translated, it gives CASSLVFQETQYF. V usage is TRBV11-2 and J usage is TRBJ2-5; D unclear. The CDR3 is 13 residues long. Germline V lookup: CDR1 SGHAT, CDR2 FQNNGV. The V gene lost 1 base and the J gene lost 1 base, with 4 bases spanning the gap.

The chain links TRBV7-8 to TRBJ1-5, with D possibly TRBD1 on 6 matching bases. V was clipped by 5 bases and J by 2 bases, with 16 bases between them. The CDR3 loop spans 16 amino acids. The germline V gene encodes CDR1 SGHVS and CDR2 FQNEAQ. DNA of the CDR3: TGTGCCAGCAGCCGCGCAGGGACATCCCGCAATCAGCCCCAGCATTTT. Translating gives CASSRAGTSRNQPQHF.

This clonotype was found once. The chain combines TRBV7-3 with TRBJ2-3, with D hard to call. CDR1 is SGHTA, CDR2 FQGTGA, per germline. V gave up 5 bases and J gave up 2 bases, with 8 bases separating them. This CDR3 comprises 13 residues. CDR3 nucleotides: TGTGCCAGCAGCCGAACGGTCACAGATACGCAGTATTTT. Translated: CASSRTVTDTQYF.